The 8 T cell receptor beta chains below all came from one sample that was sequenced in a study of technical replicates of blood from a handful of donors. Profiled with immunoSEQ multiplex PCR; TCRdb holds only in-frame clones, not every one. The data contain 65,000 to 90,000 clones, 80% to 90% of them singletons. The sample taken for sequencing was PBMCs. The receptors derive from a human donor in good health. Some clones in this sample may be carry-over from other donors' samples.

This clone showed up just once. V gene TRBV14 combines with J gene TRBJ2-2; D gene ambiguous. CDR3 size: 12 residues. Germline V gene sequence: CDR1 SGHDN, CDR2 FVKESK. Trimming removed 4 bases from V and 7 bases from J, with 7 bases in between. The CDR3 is CASSPLNGELFF. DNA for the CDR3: TGTGCCAGCAGCCCTCTTAACGGGGAGCTGTTTTTT.

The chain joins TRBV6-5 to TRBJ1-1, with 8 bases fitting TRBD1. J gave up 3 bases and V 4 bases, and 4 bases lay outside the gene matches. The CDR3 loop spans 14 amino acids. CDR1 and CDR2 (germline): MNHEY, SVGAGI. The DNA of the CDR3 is TGTGCCAGCAGTTCGGACAGGGCGGACACTGAAGCTTTCTTT. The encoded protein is CASSSDRADTEAFF.

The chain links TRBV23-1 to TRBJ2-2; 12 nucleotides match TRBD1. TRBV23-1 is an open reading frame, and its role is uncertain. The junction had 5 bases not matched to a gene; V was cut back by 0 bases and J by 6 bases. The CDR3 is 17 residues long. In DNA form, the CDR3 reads TGCGCCAGCAGTCAATCGTGGGACAGGGGGCGATCCGGGGAGCTGTTTTTT. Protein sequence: CASSQSWDRGRSGELFF.

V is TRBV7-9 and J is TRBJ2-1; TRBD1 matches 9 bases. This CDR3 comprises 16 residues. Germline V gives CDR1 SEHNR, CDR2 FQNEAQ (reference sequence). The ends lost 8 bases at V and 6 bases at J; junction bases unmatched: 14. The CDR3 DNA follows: TGTGCCAGCCTCTCCACAACGGGACAGGGCATCAATGAGCAGTTCTTC. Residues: CASLSTTGQGINEQFF.

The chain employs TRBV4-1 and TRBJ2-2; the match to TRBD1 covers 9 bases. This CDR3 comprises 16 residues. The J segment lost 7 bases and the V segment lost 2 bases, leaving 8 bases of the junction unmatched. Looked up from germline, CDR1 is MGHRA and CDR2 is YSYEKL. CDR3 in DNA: TGCGCCAGCAGCCAACCACAGGGGGCGGGCGGCGGGGAGCTGTTTTTT. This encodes CASSQPQGAGGGELFF.

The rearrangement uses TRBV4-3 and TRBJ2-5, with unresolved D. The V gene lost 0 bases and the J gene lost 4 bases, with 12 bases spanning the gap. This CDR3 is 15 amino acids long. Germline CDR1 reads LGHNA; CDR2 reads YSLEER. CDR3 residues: CASSQEAIGGETQYF. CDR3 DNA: TGCGCCAGCAGCCAAGAGGCCATAGGCGGAGAGACCCAGTACTTC.

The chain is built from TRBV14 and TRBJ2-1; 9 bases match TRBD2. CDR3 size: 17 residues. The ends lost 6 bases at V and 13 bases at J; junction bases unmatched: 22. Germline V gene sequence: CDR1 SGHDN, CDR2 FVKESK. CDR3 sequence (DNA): TGTGCCAGCAGTCAGTCCCTCGGCGGGAGGGCCGATTTGTCTCAGTTCTTC. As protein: CASSQSLGGRADLSQFF. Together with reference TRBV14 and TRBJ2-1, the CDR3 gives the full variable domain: EAGVTQFPSHSVIEKGQTVTLRCDPISGHDNLYWYRRVMGKEIKFLLHFVKESKQDESGMPNNRFLAERTGGTYSTLKVQPAELEDSGVYFCASSQSLGGRADLSQFFGPGTRLTVL.

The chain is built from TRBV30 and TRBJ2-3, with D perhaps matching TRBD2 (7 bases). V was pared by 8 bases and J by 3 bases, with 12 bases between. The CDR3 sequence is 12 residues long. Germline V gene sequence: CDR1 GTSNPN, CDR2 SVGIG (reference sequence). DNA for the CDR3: TGTGCCCGAGGGGGGGGTACAGATACGCAGTATTTT. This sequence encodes CARGGGTDTQYF.